This T cell receptor (beta chain) was sequenced for a study of blood T cell repertoires in COVID-19. Profiling relied on immunoSEQ multiplex PCR, and the TCRdb table lists in-frame clones only, not all of them. The repertoire holds around 94,000 clones, with around 81% as singletons. This clone was picked up one time. Germline V CDR1 and CDR2: LGHNA, YSLEER. There are 16 residues in the CDR3. V trimming: 0 bases; J trimming: 4 bases; junction bases outside the gene matches: 4. The sample consisted of peripheral blood. The clonotype originates from a man in his 60s with acute or convalescent COVID-19. The V gene is TRBV4-3, the J gene TRBJ1-2; TRBD1 agrees at 11 bases. This CDR3 is CASSQERTGGFYGYTF. The CDR3 DNA reads as TGCGCCAGCAGCCAAGAAAGGACAGGGGGCTTCTATGGCTACACCTTC.